This T cell receptor (beta chain) was sequenced during a study of radiation and T cells in renal cell carcinoma. The study, taken as a whole, reports: No pretreatment tumor biopsies were available for baseline clonotypes.

This CDR3 spans 16 amino acids. Trimming stripped 3 bases from V and 0 bases from J, with 11 bases between. Germline CDR1 SGHTA, CDR2 FQGNSA. Stated time point: baseline pretreatment blood. The treatment denotes: 15 Gy SBRT to primary tumor, nephrectomy 4 weeks later. Radiation-treated patients gave blood at baseline, week 2 and week 4. TCRdb's table, derived via immunoSEQ multiplex PCR, lists solely in-frame clones and lacks some. The sample contains about 140,000 clones, around 78% of which appear only once. Of note for this clone: Its antigen is currently unknown.

The chain couples TRBV7-2 to TRBJ2-2; D call uncertain. The sequence was collected from a woman between 50 and 59 years old with renal cell carcinoma. The sample in question was blood, obtained from a patient whose treatment included radiotherapy and nephrectomy. As DNA, the CDR3 is TGTGCCAGCAGCTTGGACGAGGTCTCGAACACCGGGGAGCTGTTTTTT. Its translation: CASSLDEVSNTGELFF.